This T cell receptor (beta chain) appears in the sequencing data of a study of CD8 T cells in ankylosing spondylitis. Whole-study findings and limits: Past research had described some motif variants in reactive arthritis synovial fluid and blood. Ankylosing spondylitis blood seemed to carry a telltale TCR beta motif made of about 8 highly homologous variants. Disease-linked clones displayed a CD8+ phenotype and appeared relatively rarely in peripheral blood. Enrichment of disease-linked clones was reportedly significant in matched ankylosing spondylitis synovial fluid.

The CDR3 spans 15 residues. Trimming took 4 bases from V and 3 from J; bases not matched to a gene: 8. Germline V gives CDR1 SGHRS, CDR2 YFSETQ. This clonotype was seen a handful of times. Its target is unknown. In making TCR beta libraries, quantitative 5'-RACE with molecular barcodes was used. From the 5' RACE reads, TCRdb called clonotypes with MiXCR, one entry per CDR3 protein. In the table there are roughly 450,000 distinct CDR3 sequences, around 26% of which are singletons. The sequenced sample consisted of blood, either unsorted or a sorted T cell fraction (not recorded which). The gene calls are TRBV5-1 and TRBJ2-5, with 8 bases aligning to TRBD1. The receptor comes from a male donor with ankylosing spondylitis. The CDR3 bases are TGCGCCAGCAGCACCTTCGGACAGGGAGAAGAGACCCAGTACTTC. Its translation: CASSTFGQGEETQYF.